The 26 T cell receptor beta chains below come from one sample, sequenced in a study of cytomegalovirus exposure and HLA in healthy donors. Assay used: immunoSEQ multiplex PCR; TCRdb lists only in-frame clones, some missing. The table records approximately 170,000 clones, 84% of them present only once. The sample comprised PBMCs. The receptors derive from a man aged 25 to 40 in good health and CMV-seropositive.

The rearrangement joins TRBV4-3 to TRBJ1-1; no definite D call. This CDR3 is 16 amino acids long. V dropped 5 bases and J dropped 6 bases, with 22 bases sitting between them. Germline CDR1 is LGHNA and CDR2 is YSLEER. CDR3 sequence: CASSFTPGPAGAEAFF. The CDR3 DNA reads TGCGCCAGCAGCTTTACCCCCGGTCCGGCGGGCGCTGAAGCTTTCTTT.

The table lists this clone with a few counts. CDR3 in DNA: TGTGCCAGCAGCTTAAAGGGGGCAGGTGGCACCGGGGAGCTGTTTTTT. The encoded protein is CASSLKGAGGTGELFF. The chain is built from TRBV7-2 and TRBJ2-2, with 7 bases matching TRBD1. The CDR3 has 16 residues. V gave up 2 bases and J gave up 4 bases; unmatched junction bases: 7. The germline V gene has CDR1 SGHTA and CDR2 FQGNSA.

V is TRBV19 and J is TRBJ2-3, with D perhaps TRBD1 (5 bases). Germline-derived CDR1 and CDR2 are LNHDA and SQIVND (reference sequence). Trimming cost V 1 base and J 5 bases, with 7 bases left between them. The CDR3 is 13 amino acids. CDR3 nucleotide sequence: TGTGCCAGTAGTATAGGAAGGGGAGATACGCAGTATTTT. Translating gives CASSIGRGDTQYF.

The rearrangement uses TRBV7-3 and TRBJ1-5; no reliable D call. The V gene's germline CDR1 is SGHTA and CDR2 FQGTGA. This CDR3 is 13 amino acids long. Deletions cut 5 bases from V and 7 bases from J, with 12 bases between. The CDR3 reads CASSPDSGQPQHF. CDR3 DNA: TGTGCCAGCAGCCCTGACTCCGGCCAGCCCCAGCATTTT.

Concerning this clone: The junction departs from germline at one end; a sequencing error may be responsible. The J gene is TRBJ2-1, the V gene TRBV7-7; TRBD1 aligns across 8 bases. Germline V gives CDR1 SSHAT, CDR2 FNYEAQ (reference sequence). The CDR3 spans 15 residues. CDR3 DNA: TGTGCTAGCAGCCCCGACGGACAGGGTTGGAATGAGCAGTTCTTC. This sequence encodes CASSPDGQGWNEQFF.

In this sample, this clone turned up once. This sequence joins TRBV10-1 and TRBJ2-5; a weak D match, TRBD1 (6 bases). With 5 bases removed from V and 3 bases from J, the gap between germline ends came to 13 bases. This CDR3 region has 14 residues. Germline V gene data show CDR1 as WNHNN and CDR2 as SYGVQD (reference sequence). The CDR3 DNA follows: TGCGCCAGCAGTAAACAGGGTCTGGAAGAGACCCAGTACTTC. It translates to CASSKQGLEETQYF.

This sequence joins TRBV5-1 and TRBJ1-3, with TRBD1 matching over 10 bases. The CDR3 runs to 15 residues. V lost 4 bases to trimming and J lost 2 bases; unmatched junction nucleotides: 3. Germline V gene lookup returns CDR1 SGHRS and CDR2 YFSETQ. Here the CDR3 DNA reads TGCGCCAGCAGCAGGGGGACAGGGGCTGGAAACACCATATATTTT. It translates to CASSRGTGAGNTIYF. The variable domain in full, with the rest retrieved from reference TRBV5-1 and TRBJ1-3, is KAGVTQTPRYLIKTRGQQVTLSCSPISGHRSVSWYQQTPGQGLQFLFEYFSETQRNKGNFPGRFSGRQFSNSRSEMNVSTLELGDSALYLCASSRGTGAGNTIYFGEGSWLTVV.

The rearrangement links TRBV19 to TRBJ1-1, with a possible D match to TRBD1 (6 bases). V was clipped by 8 bases and J by 1 base, with 11 bases between them. CDR3 length: 13 residues. Germline V gives CDR1 LNHDA, CDR2 SQIVND (reference sequence). The CDR3 DNA sequence: TGTGCCAGTGGAGAACAGGGGAACACTGAAGCTTTCTTT. It specifies CASGEQGNTEAFF.

The rearrangement joins TRBV7-8 to TRBJ1-3; D is undetermined. Trimming stripped 1 base from V and 0 bases from J, with 19 bases between. CDR3 length: 19 amino acids. Germline V gene data show CDR1 as SGHVS and CDR2 as FQNEAQ. CDR3 residues: CASSLDPPRRVFSGNTIYF. In DNA, the CDR3 is TGTGCCAGCAGCTTAGACCCACCCCGTCGAGTCTTCTCTGGAAACACCATATATTTT.

The gene calls are TRBV19 and TRBJ2-7; no clear D. Trimming removed 3 bases from V and 4 bases from J, with 10 bases in between. CDR1 is LNHDA, CDR2 SQIVND, per germline (reference sequence). The CDR3 contains 13 residues. Here the CDR3 DNA reads TGTGCCAGTAGTATGCAGAACCCGTACGAGCAGTACTTC. Encoded protein: CASSMQNPYEQYF.

The V call is TRBV4-2, the J call TRBJ2-7; weak D call: TRBD2 (6 bases). The germline CDR1 and CDR2 sequences are LGHNA and YNFKEQ. The length of the CDR3 is 16 residues. Trimming shortened V by 4 bases and J by 2 bases, and 18 bases separated the two germline ends. The CDR3 region is CASSPIPVAETYEQYF. DNA of the CDR3: TGTGCCAGCAGCCCGATCCCAGTAGCGGAAACCTACGAGCAGTACTTC.

CDR3 in DNA: TGTGCCTGGAGTGCTACAGGGGGCTATACTGAAGCTTTCTTT. This sequence encodes CAWSATGGYTEAFF. The chain couples TRBV30 to TRBJ1-1; 9 bases agree with TRBD1. This CDR3 is built from 14 residues. Germline V CDR1 and CDR2: GTSNPN, SVGIG (reference sequence). V dropped 1 base and J dropped 5; count of bases not matched to a gene: 5.

This chain's CDR3 is CATSTTPRSSYEQYF. In nucleotides, the CDR3 is TGTGCCACCAGCACCACACCGCGGAGCTCCTACGAGCAGTACTTC. This rearrangement joins TRBV15 to TRBJ2-7; D is ambiguous. Germline loops: CDR1 LNHNV, CDR2 YYDKDF (reference sequence). The CDR3 spans 15 residues. V lost 4 bases and J lost 0, with 13 bases in between.

The rearrangement uses TRBV5-1 and TRBJ1-5, with 7 bases identical to TRBD1. The junction had 4 bases not matched to a gene; V was cut back by 0 bases and J by 4 bases. This CDR3 region has 15 residues. Germline V gene sequence: CDR1 SGHRS, CDR2 YFSETQ. The CDR3 nucleotides read TGCGCCAGCAGCTTGGCGGGACAGACTAATCAGCCCCAGCATTTT. Protein: CASSLAGQTNQPQHF.

The chain couples TRBV5-1 to TRBJ2-1; 9 positions match TRBD2. The CDR3 covers 15 residues. In germline, CDR1 is SGHRS, CDR2 YFSETQ. Trimming at V came to 0 bases and at J to 6 bases, leaving 4 bases not matched to a gene. The CDR3 loop reads CASSLGAGGLNEQFF. In DNA, the CDR3 is TGCGCCAGCAGCTTGGGAGCGGGGGGTCTCAATGAGCAGTTCTTC.

The chain combines TRBV5-1 with TRBJ2-7; 12 positions match TRBD2. The V gene's germline CDR1 is SGHRS and CDR2 YFSETQ. V gave up 3 bases and J gave up 7 bases; unmatched junction bases: 14. The CDR3 runs 17 residues. The DNA for the CDR3 is TGCGCCAGCAGCTCCGTACTAGCGGGAGGCCCCGAAGTAGAGCAGTACTTC. This encodes CASSSVLAGGPEVEQYF.

V gene TRBV5-1 combines with J gene TRBJ1-2; D possibly corresponds to TRBD1 (6 bases). CDR1 and CDR2 (germline): SGHRS, YFSETQ. Trimming took 3 bases from V and 8 from J, leaving 23 bases between them. The CDR3 is made up of 16 amino acids. CDR3 loop: CASSSTNSFAGAGYTF. In nucleotides, the CDR3 is TGCGCCAGCAGCTCAACAAATTCCTTCGCGGGGGCCGGCTACACCTTC.

V and J are TRBV10-3 and TRBJ2-7; D is unclear. The germline CDR1 and CDR2 sequences are ENHRY and SYGVKD. V shed 5 bases and J shed 3 bases, with 5 bases lying between them. The CDR3 totals 11 residues. The chain's CDR3 is CAISSNYEQYF. The CDR3 coding sequence is TGTGCCATCAGTTCTAACTACGAGCAGTACTTC.

This clone was observed a handful of times. The rearrangement uses TRBV28 and TRBJ1-6, with D hard to call. Germline values: CDR1 MDHEN, CDR2 SYDVKM. This CDR3 has 12 amino acids. The V and J ends lost 6 bases and 7 bases respectively, with 7 bases between them. As DNA, the CDR3 is TGTGCCAGCAGGGCCCAGAATTCACCCCTCCACTTT. Protein sequence: CASRAQNSPLHF.

The chain couples TRBV27 to TRBJ2-7; tentatively, D is TRBD2 (7 bases). The CDR3 has 15 amino acids. Deletions cut 10 bases from V and 7 bases from J, with 26 bases between. Germline V gives CDR1 MNHEY, CDR2 SMNVEV (reference sequence). This CDR3 is CATAPRGASLGEQYF. DNA of the CDR3: TGTGCCACAGCCCCTCGGGGGGCCAGTCTGGGTGAGCAGTACTTC.

DNA for the CDR3: TGTGCCAGTAGTATACCGGGACTAGCGGATACGCAGTATTTT. Translation gives CASSIPGLADTQYF. V gene TRBV19 combines with J gene TRBJ2-3, with 10 bases lining up with TRBD2. This CDR3 has 14 residues. The V and J ends lost 2 bases and 6 bases, in that order; junction bases with no gene match: 2. Per germline, CDR1 LNHDA and CDR2 SQIVND (reference sequence).

This clone was counted between two and nine times. This chain connects TRBV18 to TRBJ1-6; 11 nucleotides align to TRBD1. J was trimmed by 9 bases and V by 1 base; bases with no gene match: 2. CDR1 is KGHSH and CDR2 is LQKENI in the germline V gene. The CDR3 covers 15 residues. As DNA, the CDR3 is TGTGCCAGCTCACCACAGGACAGGGGGCTTTCACCCCTCCACTTT. Protein: CASSPQDRGLSPLHF.

This clone was seen a few times. The chain carries TRBV30 and TRBJ2-5, with TRBD2 matching over 11 bases. V gave up 4 bases and J gave up 5 bases; unmatched junction bases: 15. Germline lookup yields CDR1 GTSNPN and CDR2 SVGIG (reference sequence). This CDR3 spans 17 amino acids. The CDR3 DNA follows: TGTGCCTGGAAGTCCCTAGCGGGAGGTATGGGGAAGGAGACCCAGTACTTC. Encoded protein: CAWKSLAGGMGKETQYF.

The gene calls are TRBV4-3 and TRBJ1-2; D gene ambiguous. Trimming took 0 bases from V and 1 from J, leaving 18 bases between them. This CDR3 is 18 amino acids long. The V gene's germline CDR1 is LGHNA and CDR2 YSLEER. Here the CDR3 reads CASSQETRQAPVNYGYTF. CDR3 DNA sequence: TGCGCCAGCAGCCAAGAAACCCGGCAGGCGCCCGTTAACTATGGCTACACCTTC.

The rearrangement joins TRBV15 to TRBJ2-7; 14 nucleotides agree with TRBD2. The CDR3 is made up of 15 amino acids. Losses at the gene ends were 8 bases for V and 1 base for J; bases not matched to a gene: 4. The germline CDR1 and CDR2 sequences are LNHNV and YYDKDF (reference sequence). The CDR3 reads CATAWTSGGSYEQYF. CDR3 coding DNA: TGTGCCACCGCCTGGACTAGCGGGGGGTCCTACGAGCAGTACTTC.

V gene TRBV7-2 combines with J gene TRBJ1-2, with D uncertain. Germline lookup yields CDR1 SGHTA and CDR2 FQGNSA. The CDR3 length is 14 residues. V shed 10 bases and J shed 0 bases, with 15 bases lying between them. Here the CDR3 reads CATQGTAANYGYTF. The CDR3 nucleotides are TGTGCCACCCAAGGAACAGCAGCTAACTATGGCTACACCTTC.